Here is one T cell receptor beta chain with its context. The data originate from a study of blood T cell repertoires in COVID-19. Repertoires were generated with immunoSEQ multiplex PCR, while TCRdb's copy carries only in-frame clones and drops some. The repertoire holds 99,000 or so clones, around 83% seen once, with about 3.3% in the top ten. This sequence was found in a woman of 80 years or more with active or convalescent COVID-19. Material: peripheral blood.

The CDR3 nucleotides are TGTGCCAGCAGTGAAAGGGACAGGTTGAACACTGAAGCTTTCTTT. This sequence encodes CASSERDRLNTEAFF. The chain is built from TRBV2 and TRBJ1-1; 8 nucleotides agree with TRBD1. Per germline, CDR1 SNHLY and CDR2 FYNNEI. The CDR3 has 15 residues. The junction had 2 bases not matched to a gene; V was cut back by 2 bases and J by 0 bases.